These 2 T cell receptor beta chains share one sample of origin, sequenced in a study of cytomegalovirus exposure and HLA in healthy donors. PCR employed 60 Vbeta and 13 Jbeta primers. Sequenced by immunoSEQ multiplex PCR; TCRdb stores in-frame clones only, minus some. The profile shows about 55,000 clones, around four fifths of them singletons. The sequencing sample was made of PBMCs. These receptors were collected from a man in his thirties or forties in good health and CMV-seronegative.

V and J are TRBV4-1 and TRBJ1-1; D might be TRBD1 (5 bases). The CDR3 covers 15 residues. Looked up from germline, CDR1 is MGHRA and CDR2 is YSYEKL. Between the trimmed V and J ends, which lost 0 bases and 2 bases, there was a span of 10 bases. CDR3 in amino acids: CASSQEPWGNTEAFF. In nucleotides, the CDR3 is TGCGCCAGCAGCCAAGAACCCTGGGGCAACACTGAAGCTTTCTTT.

The chain has TRBV18 and TRBJ1-5; 8 bases match TRBD1. The CDR3 loop spans 17 amino acids. The V and J ends lost 2 bases and 3 bases, in that order; junction bases with no gene match: 9. Germline-derived CDR1 and CDR2 are KGHSH and LQKENI. The CDR3 sequence is CASSPSDRGPHNQPQHF. DNA of the CDR3: TGTGCCAGCTCACCAAGCGACAGGGGTCCTCACAATCAGCCCCAGCATTTT.